Described below is a single TCR beta chain sequence and its context. The method was immunoSEQ multiplex PCR; TCRdb's version includes in-frame clones alone and lacks a portion of them. The data hold some 290,000 clones, with roughly 91% observed a single time. This CDR3 comprises 14 residues. J gave up 7 bases and V 3 bases, and 8 bases lay outside the gene matches. Germline V gene lookup returns CDR1 SQVTM and CDR2 ANQGSEA. This entry comes from a study of blood T cell repertoires in COVID-19. The receptor's source is a woman aged 40 to 50 with acute COVID-19. Source material: PBMCs or T cells enriched from blood (not recorded which). The chain uses TRBV29-1 and TRBJ1-2; 10 bases line up with TRBD1. The DNA for the CDR3 is TGCAGCGTTGAGGGACAGGGGATAGTAAGTGGCTACACCTTC. Protein sequence: CSVEGQGIVSGYTF.